Below are 30 T cell receptor beta chains sequenced from a single sample in a study of graft-versus-host responses after intestinal transplantation. Method: immunoSEQ multiplex PCR; TCRdb's copy keeps in-frame clones and lacks some. The sample consists of more than 80,000 clones, less than 90% of them appearing once. The antigens for these receptors are not known. The sequences come from unstimulated CD4+ T cells sorted from spleen or lymph node cells, collected before intestinal transplant. All receptors come from a human donor who received an intestinal transplant.

The J gene is TRBJ1-2, the V gene TRBV7-2; D gene ambiguous. Germline V gene data show CDR1 as SGHTA and CDR2 as FQGNSA. CDR3 length: 13 residues. Trimming took 5 bases from V and 8 from J, leaving 15 bases between them. CDR3 in amino acids: CASSALGNTGYTF. The CDR3 nucleotides read TGTGCCAGCAGCGCACTCGGGAATACCGGCTACACCTTC.

This chain uses TRBV15 with TRBJ2-2; TRBD2 aligns across 11 bases. Unmatched junction bases numbered 2, after V lost 3 bases and J lost 2 bases. Germline V gives CDR1 LNHNV, CDR2 YYDKDF (reference sequence). The CDR3 covers 16 residues. The CDR3 loop is CATSRGLADNTGELFF. Here the CDR3 DNA reads TGTGCCACCAGCAGGGGACTAGCGGATAACACCGGGGAGCTGTTTTTT.

This clone was seen a handful of times. This sequence joins TRBV28 and TRBJ2-3; D is perhaps TRBD2 (6 bases). Germline V gene lookup returns CDR1 MDHEN and CDR2 SYDVKM. V was trimmed by 6 bases and J by 1 base, leaving 14 bases between them. This CDR3 is built from 15 residues. This chain's CDR3 is CASRFGGAGTDTQYF. CDR3 coding DNA: TGTGCCAGCAGGTTTGGAGGGGCGGGCACAGATACGCAGTATTTT. Variable domain in full (rest from reference TRBV28 and TRBJ2-3): DVKVTQSSRYLVKRTGEKVFLECVQDMDHENMFWYRQDPGLGLRLIYFSYDVKMKEKGDIPEGYSVSREKKERFSLILESASTNQTSMYLCASRFGGAGTDTQYFGPGTRLTVL.

The genes are TRBV5-4 and TRBJ2-2; D is possibly TRBD2 (6 bases). The CDR3 is 15 residues long. V was clipped by 2 bases and J by 1 base, with 9 bases between them. Germline CDR1 SGHNT, CDR2 YYREEE (reference sequence). In nucleotides, the CDR3 is TGTGCCAGCAGCTTCGTTAGCGGGAACACCGGGGAGCTGTTTTTT. Translating it yields CASSFVSGNTGELFF.

The rearrangement joins TRBV14 to TRBJ2-7, with D unresolved. Per the germline V gene, CDR1 is SGHDN and CDR2 is FVKESK. The germline V and J ends were trimmed by 1 base and 7 bases, with 11 bases remaining between them. The CDR3 runs to 13 residues. The CDR3, as DNA: TGTGCCAGCAGCCAAGTTATTGTCGGGGAGCAGTACTTC. It codes for CASSQVIVGEQYF.

The J gene is TRBJ2-1, the V gene TRBV5-4, with 10 bases fitting TRBD1. Unmatched junction bases numbered 10, after V lost 0 bases and J lost 10 bases. The CDR3 contains 16 residues. CDR1 and CDR2 from the germline V gene are SGHNT and YYREEE (reference sequence). The DNA for the CDR3 is TGTGCCAGCAGCTTGGAACCCGGGACAGGGGTCAGGGAGCAGTTCTTC. It is translated as CASSLEPGTGVREQFF.

The chain couples TRBV11-2 to TRBJ2-2; D is perhaps TRBD1 (6 bases). The CDR3 runs to 16 residues. The V gene's germline CDR1 is SGHAT and CDR2 FQNNGV. V lost 8 bases and J 2 bases, leaving 18 bases between the germline ends. The CDR3 is CASRQSKGVNTGELFF. In nucleotides, the CDR3 is TGTGCCAGCCGTCAGTCGAAGGGGGTCAACACCGGGGAGCTGTTTTTT.

This sequence joins TRBV2 and TRBJ2-7, with 7 bases fitting TRBD1. Unmatched junction bases numbered 7, after V lost 6 bases and J lost 2 bases. Germline CDR1 SNHLY, CDR2 FYNNEI. The CDR3 sequence is 14 residues long. CDR3 loop: CASREQGPAYEQYF. The DNA for the CDR3 is TGTGCCAGCAGGGAACAGGGGCCAGCCTACGAGCAGTACTTC.

This chain connects TRBV6-6 to TRBJ2-7; weak D call: TRBD2 (6 bases). Germline V gene data show CDR1 as MNHNY and CDR2 as SVGAGI (reference sequence). Trimming pared 2 bases from V and 1 base from J, leaving 15 bases between. This CDR3 contains 16 residues. The CDR3 nucleotides are TGTGCCAGCAGTTACGGGGAGGCCCTTGGGTCCTACGAGCAGTACTTC. It is translated as CASSYGEALGSYEQYF.

This chain links TRBV6-1 with TRBJ2-7, with 8 positions matching TRBD2. CDR1 MNHNS and CDR2 SASEGT come from the germline V gene. There are 16 residues in the CDR3. Losses at the gene ends were 3 bases for V and 3 bases for J; bases not matched to a gene: 10. The CDR3 DNA reads as TGTGCCAGCAGTGATCCGGGACTAGTCCCCCTCTACGAGCAGTACTTC. Amino acid sequence: CASSDPGLVPLYEQYF.

V is TRBV11-2 and J is TRBJ2-3; a weak D match, TRBD2 (5 bases). With 1 base removed from V and 5 bases from J, the gap between germline ends came to 13 bases. The CDR3 loop spans 15 amino acids. Germline-derived CDR1 and CDR2 are SGHAT and FQNNGV. The CDR3 reads CASSLGRDRRDTQYF. In DNA, the CDR3 is TGTGCCAGCAGCTTAGGTCGGGATCGAAGAGATACGCAGTATTTT.

This sequence joins TRBV28 and TRBJ2-7; 10 nucleotides agree with TRBD2. The ends lost 6 bases at V and 4 bases at J; junction bases unmatched: 9. This CDR3 has 15 amino acids. Germline CDR1 MDHEN, CDR2 SYDVKM. This CDR3 is CASSGPSGRRYEQYF. In nucleotides, the CDR3 is TGTGCCAGCAGCGGCCCTAGCGGGAGAAGGTACGAGCAGTACTTC.

DNA of the CDR3: TGTGCCAGCAGTTTTCACTCGACAGGACACAACACTGAAGCTTTCTTT. Residues: CASSFHSTGHNTEAFF. This rearrangement joins TRBV27 to TRBJ1-1, with D possibly being TRBD1 (6 bases). Trimming took off 3 bases at V and 2 bases at J, with 16 bases between the two ends. The CDR3 is made up of 16 amino acids. In germline, CDR1 is MNHEY, CDR2 SMNVEV (reference sequence).

In nucleotides, the CDR3 is TGTGCCAGCAGCCCGCGGATGATCTCTGGAAACACCATATATTTT. Translating gives CASSPRMISGNTIYF. The V and J genes are TRBV11-2 and TRBJ1-3, with D unclear. Trimming shortened V by 5 bases and J by 0 bases, and 11 bases separated the two germline ends. There are 15 residues in the CDR3. Germline CDR1 and CDR2: SGHAT and FQNNGV.

This clone was seen just once. This chain links TRBV5-1 with TRBJ2-7; a weak D match, TRBD1 (6 bases). The ends were cut back, 4 bases at V and 5 bases at J, with 19 bases in the middle. CDR1 and CDR2 (germline): SGHRS, YFSETQ. This CDR3 contains 15 residues. The chain's CDR3 is CASSPRQVPNHEQYF. The DNA for the CDR3 is TGCGCCAGCAGCCCTAGACAGGTGCCGAATCACGAGCAGTACTTC.

The chain recombines TRBV27 with TRBJ2-1, with 8 bases aligning to TRBD2. The CDR3 extends over 15 amino acids. Looked up from germline, CDR1 is MNHEY and CDR2 is SMNVEV (reference sequence). With 4 bases clipped from V and 8 bases from J, the junction kept 10 bases outside the gene matches. CDR3 amino acids: CASSYRGGRSDEQFF. CDR3 nucleotides: TGTGCCAGCAGTTATCGGGGGGGCCGGTCTGATGAGCAGTTCTTC.

This clone was seen a few times. This chain links TRBV19 with TRBJ2-7; a weak D match, TRBD2 (5 bases). The germline CDR1 and CDR2 sequences are LNHDA and SQIVND (reference sequence). V was trimmed by 5 bases and J by 3 bases, leaving 8 bases between them. The CDR3 is 12 amino acids. In DNA form, the CDR3 reads TGTGCCAGTAGTTCCGGACTCTACGAGCAGTACTTC. It translates to CASSSGLYEQYF.

The chain couples TRBV7-9 to TRBJ2-5; TRBD1 might be the D (5 bases). Germline loops: CDR1 SEHNR, CDR2 FQNEAQ (reference sequence). V was pared by 1 base and J by 4 bases, with 7 bases between. This CDR3 is built from 13 residues. The chain's CDR3 is CASSLGRGETQYF. CDR3 bases: TGTGCCAGCAGCTTAGGTAGGGGAGAGACCCAGTACTTC.

This clone was seen a few times. The chain combines TRBV2 with TRBJ2-5, with 10 bases that match TRBD1. The V gene end was trimmed by 4 bases and the J gene end by 5 bases; junction bases not matched to a gene: 7. The CDR3 contains 15 residues. In germline, CDR1 is SNHLY, CDR2 FYNNEI. CDR3 loop: CASSVGQGLSETQYF. The CDR3 DNA reads as TGTGCCAGCAGTGTGGGACAGGGGTTGTCGGAGACCCAGTACTTC.

The rearrangement joins TRBV29-1 to TRBJ1-1; no firm D call. Trimming shortened V by 0 bases and J by 3 bases, and 5 bases separated the two germline ends. This CDR3 is 12 amino acids long. CDR1 SQVTM and CDR2 ANQGSEA come from the germline V gene. The CDR3 DNA is TGCAGCGTTGAAGATCCAGACACTGAAGCTTTCTTT. Its translation: CSVEDPDTEAFF. Filled out from reference TRBV29-1 and TRBJ1-1, the complete variable domain reads SAVISQKPSRDICQRGTSLTIQCQVDSQVTMMFWYRQQPGQSLTLIATANQGSEATYESGFVIDKFPISRPNLTFSTLTVSNMSPEDSSIYLCSVEDPDTEAFFGQGTRLTVV.

Here the CDR3 DNA reads TGTGCCAGCAGCGTGACGGGGAGCTATGGCTACACCTTC. Its protein product is CASSVTGSYGYTF. The chain employs TRBV28 and TRBJ1-2; D gene unclear. V lost 6 bases, J lost 4 bases, and 12 bases lay in between. The germline V gene encodes CDR1 MDHEN and CDR2 SYDVKM. There are 13 residues in the CDR3.

J is TRBJ2-2 and V is TRBV27; D perhaps matches TRBD1 (5 bases). This CDR3 is built from 14 residues. CDR1 is MNHEY, CDR2 SMNVEV, per germline (reference sequence). Trimming removed 0 bases from V and 9 bases from J, with 11 bases in between. CDR3 amino acids: CASSLSPRQRELFF. The CDR3 DNA sequence: TGTGCCAGCAGTTTATCGCCCCGACAGCGGGAGCTGTTTTTT.

The chain links TRBV28 to TRBJ2-7, with 9 bases matching TRBD2. With V trimmed by 5 bases and J by 10 bases, 12 bases remained unmatched. The CDR3 has 14 residues. Germline V CDR1 and CDR2: MDHEN, SYDVKM. The CDR3 is CASSPLAGVPLQYF. CDR3 bases: TGTGCCAGCAGTCCCTTAGCGGGAGTTCCCCTACAGTACTTC.

The rearrangement joins TRBV9 to TRBJ2-3, with D possibly TRBD2 on 5 matching bases. Trimming left V 7 bases short and J 4 bases short, with 10 bases between. The CDR3 is 12 amino acids. Germline loops: CDR1 SGDLS, CDR2 YYNGEE. CDR3 sequence reads: CASGGLSDTQYF. The CDR3 DNA is TGTGCCAGCGGAGGATTGTCAGATACGCAGTATTTT.

V and J are TRBV5-4 and TRBJ2-7; 7 nucleotides agree with TRBD1. Germline CDR1 reads SGHNT; CDR2 reads YYREEE (reference sequence). J gave up 6 bases and V 4 bases, and 7 bases lay outside the gene matches. The CDR3 extends over 13 amino acids. The CDR3 region has the DNA TGTGCCAGCAGCCACACGACAGGGCGCGAGCAGTACTTC. Translated: CASSHTTGREQYF.

This chain connects TRBV5-1 to TRBJ2-1; 12 bases are a match to TRBD2. V lost 5 bases, J lost 0 bases, and 6 bases stayed unmatched. Germline CDR1 reads SGHRS; CDR2 reads YFSETQ. CDR3 size: 17 residues. As DNA, the CDR3 is TGCGCCAGCAGGGCTAGCGGGGGGGAGAGCTCCTACAATGAGCAGTTCTTC. Encoded protein: CASRASGGESSYNEQFF.

The chain combines TRBV2 with TRBJ2-2; D is possibly TRBD2 (6 bases). Between the trimmed V and J ends, which lost 3 bases and 4 bases, there was a span of 12 bases. Germline CDR1 reads SNHLY; CDR2 reads FYNNEI. The CDR3 runs 15 residues. This CDR3 is CASSEGRSGTGELFF. Here the CDR3 DNA reads TGTGCCAGCAGTGAGGGGAGGTCGGGCACCGGGGAGCTGTTTTTT.

V is TRBV28 and J is TRBJ1-5, with 8 bases aligning to TRBD1. Looked up from germline, CDR1 is MDHEN and CDR2 is SYDVKM. J gave up 4 bases and V 4 bases, and 12 bases lay outside the gene matches. The length of the CDR3 is 17 residues. CDR3: CASSSPEGTGDNQPQHF. The CDR3 DNA is TGTGCCAGCAGTTCTCCCGAAGGGACAGGAGATAATCAGCCCCAGCATTTT. The full variable domain, completed using reference TRBV28 and TRBJ1-5, is DVKVTQSSRYLVKRTGEKVFLECVQDMDHENMFWYRQDPGLGLRLIYFSYDVKMKEKGDIPEGYSVSREKKERFSLILESASTNQTSMYLCASSSPEGTGDNQPQHFGDGTRLSIL.

V usage is TRBV19 and J usage is TRBJ1-1; TRBD1 matches 7 bases. The CDR3 length is 15 residues. From germline, CDR1 is LNHDA and CDR2 SQIVND (reference sequence). J was trimmed by 0 bases and V by 3 bases; bases with no gene match: 4. The CDR3 reads CASSITGQLNTEAFF. The CDR3 region has the DNA TGTGCCAGTAGTATTACGGGACAGCTGAACACTGAAGCTTTCTTT.

The chain has TRBV7-2 and TRBJ1-3; D gene uncertain. This CDR3 is built from 14 residues. Germline CDR1 is SGHTA and CDR2 is FQGNSA. Trimming pared 5 bases from V and 1 base from J, leaving 9 bases between. CDR3 amino acids: CASSPQRSGNTIYF. The CDR3 nucleotides are TGTGCCAGCAGCCCCCAGAGGTCTGGAAACACCATATATTTT. The full variable domain, in which reference TRBV7-2 and TRBJ1-3 provide the parts outside the CDR3, is GAGVSQSPSNKVTEKGKDVELRCDPISGHTALYWYRQSLGQGLEFLIYFQGNSAPDKSGLPSDRFSAERTGGSVSTLTIQRTQQEDSAVYLCASSPQRSGNTIYFGEGSWLTVV.